A single count supports the clone carrying this T cell receptor beta chain. Its matching antigen is unknown. The CDR3 is 13 residues long. V lost 7 bases, J lost 1 base, and 10 bases lay in between. From germline, CDR1 is MNHNS and CDR2 SASEGT. Together with a sample-barcoded 5' primer, a J-beta primer mix was included in a second PCR lasting about 7 to 11 cycles. The template-switch adaptor, which had 12 random nucleotides, put a tag on each cDNA molecule. TCRdb passed the 5' RACE reads through MiXCR, listing each CDR3 protein once. The sample lists about 830,000 distinct CDR3 sequences; 55% to 65% were seen once. These data originate in a study of blood T cells in healthy people across ages. Regarding the study as a whole: In older individuals, TCR beta diversity per million T cells was lower, falling roughly linearly with age.

This clonotype was obtained from a man in his thirties or forties in good health. The sequenced sample consisted of blood. The chain combines TRBV6-1 with TRBJ1-1; D is ambiguous. CDR3 loop: CASNLRANTEAFF. As DNA, the CDR3 is TGTGCCAGCAACCTGCGGGCGAACACTGAAGCTTTCTTT.